Sequencing of this TCR beta chain was carried out in a study of cytomegalovirus exposure and HLA in healthy donors. The PCR had 60 Vbeta and 13 Jbeta primers. Here immunoSEQ multiplex PCR was the method, and the copy in TCRdb shows in-frame clones only, minus some. This sample yields fewer than 130,000 clones, of which about 80% are seen a single time; more than 4.5% belongs to the top ten. The CDR3 length is 10 residues. The germline V and J ends were trimmed by 6 bases and 3 bases, with 2 bases remaining between them. The germline V gene has CDR1 MDHEN and CDR2 SYDVKM. This clone was found a few times.

This TCR was sampled from a female donor in good health and CMV-seropositive. V and J are TRBV28 and TRBJ2-5; no definite D call. Sequenced: PBMCs. The CDR3 sequence: CASSKETQYF. In nucleotides, the CDR3 is TGTGCCAGCAGCAAAGAGACCCAGTACTTC.